A single sample is the source of the 29 T cell receptor beta chains below, sequenced in a study of human thymus T cells. Corrective cardiac surgery supplied the resected thymus tissue. Repertoires were generated with immunoSEQ multiplex PCR, while TCRdb's copy carries only in-frame clones and drops some. The sample has roughly 120,000 clones; about 95% are singletons. Sequenced input: thymus tissue. The receptors derive from a boy under two years old with a congenital heart defect but otherwise immunologically healthy.

V usage is TRBV28 and J usage is TRBJ2-7; a possible D gene is TRBD2 (6 bases). Trimming stripped 7 bases from V and 6 bases from J, with 19 bases between. The germline CDR1 and CDR2 sequences are MDHEN and SYDVKM. CDR3 length equals 14 residues. The CDR3 region has the DNA TGTGCCAGCACCTTGGAGGGCTCCCCCCCCGAGCAGTACTTC. Amino acids: CASTLEGSPPEQYF.

The chain employs TRBV7-9 and TRBJ1-1; D is ambiguous. CDR3 size: 15 residues. The germline CDR1 and CDR2 sequences are SEHNR and FQNEAQ (reference sequence). V lost 5 bases and J 2 bases, leaving 15 bases between the germline ends. The CDR3 here is CASSTRGRVNTEAFF. For the CDR3, the DNA is TGTGCCAGCAGCACACGCGGACGGGTAAACACTGAAGCTTTCTTT.

The genes are TRBV7-2 and TRBJ2-7, with a weak D call TRBD2 (5 bases). Germline CDR1 is SGHTA and CDR2 is FQGNSA. This CDR3 has 11 residues. Between the trimmed V and J ends, which lost 5 bases and 4 bases, there was a span of 6 bases. Written as DNA, the CDR3 is TGTGCCAGCAGCCGCGGGTACGAGCAGTACTTC. Protein product: CASSRGYEQYF.

The chain is built from TRBV4-2 and TRBJ2-1; the D call may be TRBD1 or TRBD2 (6 bases each). Germline assignment: CDR1 LGHNA and CDR2 YNFKEQ. V lost 1 base, J lost 5 bases, and 12 bases lay in between. This CDR3 is 15 amino acids long. CDR3 nucleotide sequence: TGTGCCAGCAGCCAAGGCTCTAGGGGGGACAATGAGCAGTTCTTC. Protein product: CASSQGSRGDNEQFF.

The rearrangement links TRBV28 to TRBJ2-3; tentative D call: TRBD2 (7 bases). This CDR3 has 15 amino acids. V lost 6 bases and J 7 bases, leaving 20 bases between the germline ends. Germline V gene sequence: CDR1 MDHEN, CDR2 SYDVKM. CDR3 sequence (DNA): TGTGCCAGCAGCCCCCTAGGGGGGGCCGGAAATACGCAGTATTTT. It codes for CASSPLGGAGNTQYF.

V usage is TRBV4-1 and J usage is TRBJ2-3; TRBD2 aligns across 9 bases. CDR1 is MGHRA, CDR2 YSYEKL, per germline. The CDR3 loop spans 20 amino acids. Unmatched junction bases numbered 17, after V lost 1 base and J lost 3 bases. The CDR3 DNA is TGCGCCAGCAGCCAAGTGGCTAGCGGGGCGACAGATTTAAGGACAGATACGCAGTATTTT. Translated: CASSQVASGATDLRTDTQYF.

The chain joins TRBV28 to TRBJ2-3, with TRBD2 matching over 11 bases. The CDR3 length is 15 residues. V lost 6 bases, J lost 1 base, and 3 bases stayed unmatched. Germline CDR1 and CDR2: MDHEN and SYDVKM. The CDR3 sequence is CASSPTSGGTDTQYF. For the CDR3, the DNA is TGTGCCAGCAGCCCGACTAGCGGGGGCACAGATACGCAGTATTTT. Full variable domain (missing parts from reference TRBV28 and TRBJ2-3): DVKVTQSSRYLVKRTGEKVFLECVQDMDHENMFWYRQDPGLGLRLIYFSYDVKMKEKGDIPEGYSVSREKKERFSLILESASTNQTSMYLCASSPTSGGTDTQYFGPGTRLTVL.

CDR3 bases: TGTGCCAGCAGCTTCAGGGGCGAGAACTATGGCTACACCTTC. It specifies CASSFRGENYGYTF. The chain has TRBV5-6 and TRBJ1-2; tentatively, D is TRBD1 (6 bases). CDR1 SGHDT and CDR2 YYEEEE come from the germline V gene. This CDR3 contains 14 residues. Deletions cut 2 bases from V and 2 bases from J, with 10 bases between.

This chain joins TRBV15 and TRBJ2-5; 9 bases are shared with TRBD2. V shed 1 base, J shed 7 bases, and the junction held 10 bases outside the gene matches. CDR1 and CDR2 (germline): LNHNV, YYDKDF (reference sequence). The CDR3 is 16 residues long. This chain's CDR3 is CATSRGKRGAMGTQYF. In DNA form, the CDR3 reads TGTGCCACCAGCAGAGGGAAGCGGGGGGCCATGGGGACCCAGTACTTC.

This chain connects TRBV29-1 to TRBJ1-1; TRBD1 might be the D (6 bases). Between the trimmed V and J ends, which lost 6 bases and 8 bases, there was a span of 19 bases. CDR1 SQVTM and CDR2 ANQGSEA come from the germline V gene. The CDR3 length is 13 residues. The DNA for the CDR3 is TGCAGCGTCCTACCCGGGACACTTCACGAAGCTTTCTTT. It is translated as CSVLPGTLHEAFF.

The rearrangement joins TRBV7-8 to TRBJ2-1, with TRBD2 identical over 7 bases. Trimming removed 4 bases from V and 5 bases from J; junction bases left unmatched: 14. Germline V gene data show CDR1 as SGHVS and CDR2 as FQNEAQ. The CDR3 loop spans 17 amino acids. The CDR3: CASSSFARDYGNNEQFF. In DNA form, the CDR3 reads TGTGCCAGCAGCTCCTTCGCCCGGGACTACGGAAACAATGAGCAGTTCTTC.

The chain uses TRBV6-6 and TRBJ2-7, with no clear D. V lost 0 bases and J 6 bases, leaving 15 bases between the germline ends. Germline CDR1 MNHNY, CDR2 SVGAGI (reference sequence). The CDR3 runs to 15 residues. DNA of the CDR3: TGTGCCAGCAGTTACTCGGCAGGCTGGCTGACCGAGCAGTACTTC. Translation gives CASSYSAGWLTEQYF.

The rearrangement links TRBV4-2 to TRBJ1-2; a possible D gene is TRBD1 (5 bases). This CDR3 region has 15 residues. Germline CDR1 LGHNA, CDR2 YNFKEQ. V lost 4 bases and J lost 8, with 20 bases in between. For the CDR3, the DNA is TGTGCCAGCAGCCTCTCCAGGGTAGAGCGGGACGGCTACACCTTC. This sequence encodes CASSLSRVERDGYTF.

The V gene is TRBV5-1, the J gene TRBJ1-1, with a possible D match to TRBD1 (5 bases). V was clipped by 4 bases and J by 1 base, with 11 bases between them. There are 14 residues in the CDR3. Germline V gives CDR1 SGHRS, CDR2 YFSETQ. CDR3 loop: CASSPYDRNTEAFF. The CDR3 nucleotides are TGCGCCAGCAGCCCCTACGACAGGAACACTGAAGCTTTCTTT.

This clone has just one count. The rearrangement links TRBV7-3 to TRBJ2-2, with D hard to call. Trimming removed 5 bases at V and 3 bases at J, with 10 bases between. Germline V gene lookup returns CDR1 SGHTA and CDR2 FQGTGA. The CDR3 has 14 residues. In DNA, the CDR3 is TGTGCCAGCAGCCTGCTCTGGGACACCGGGGAGCTGTTTTTT. Amino acids: CASSLLWDTGELFF.

V is TRBV6-1 and J is TRBJ2-3; a weak D match, TRBD2 (6 bases). V lost 11 bases and J lost 5, with 17 bases in between. The CDR3 loop spans 13 amino acids. Germline V gene sequence: CDR1 MNHNS, CDR2 SASEGT. The CDR3 spells CAGSDWGGDTQYF. The CDR3, as DNA: TGTGCCGGATCCGATTGGGGAGGAGATACGCAGTATTTT.

CDR3 amino acids: CASNPGQANFTNGYTF. CDR3 nucleotides: TGTGCCAGCAATCCGGGACAGGCAAACTTTACTAATGGCTACACCTTC. The chain recombines TRBV2 with TRBJ1-2; TRBD1 aligns across 8 bases. Germline V gives CDR1 SNHLY, CDR2 FYNNEI. The CDR3 runs 16 residues. The junction had 16 bases not matched to a gene; V was cut back by 7 bases and J by 6 bases.

This sequence joins TRBV5-1 and TRBJ1-1; D unresolved. The length of the CDR3 is 14 residues. Trimming pared 6 bases from V and 1 base from J, leaving 13 bases between. Germline lookup yields CDR1 SGHRS and CDR2 YFSETQ. The CDR3 reads CASKEELENTEAFF. The CDR3 nucleotides read TGCGCCAGCAAGGAAGAGTTAGAGAACACTGAAGCTTTCTTT.

The chain links TRBV5-1 to TRBJ2-1; 10 bases align to TRBD2. The CDR3 is 17 amino acids. Germline CDR1 is SGHRS and CDR2 is YFSETQ. V lost 0 bases and J lost 8; bases outside the gene matches: 11. DNA of the CDR3: TGCGCCAGCAGCTTGGCCTGGTGGCTAGCGGGGGACGATGAGCAGTTCTTC. Protein sequence: CASSLAWWLAGDDEQFF.

V and J are TRBV7-9 and TRBJ1-1; 8 bases map to TRBD1. The CDR3 consists of 16 residues. Germline CDR1 SEHNR, CDR2 FQNEAQ (reference sequence). V lost 5 bases to trimming and J lost 3 bases; unmatched junction nucleotides: 11. CDR3 in amino acids: CASSPDRAAGDTEAFF. Here the CDR3 DNA reads TGTGCCAGCAGCCCGGACAGGGCCGCGGGGGACACTGAAGCTTTCTTT.

The V and J genes are TRBV28 and TRBJ2-1; no definite D call. The CDR3 contains 15 residues. Trimming stripped 8 bases from V and 6 bases from J, with 20 bases between. CDR1 is MDHEN, CDR2 SYDVKM, per germline. CDR3 DNA: TGTGCCAGCCAAAACCCGCGTACGCAGCGCAATGAGCAGTTCTTC. This translates into CASQNPRTQRNEQFF. Using reference TRBV28 and TRBJ2-1 for the parts outside the CDR3, the full variable domain is DVKVTQSSRYLVKRTGEKVFLECVQDMDHENMFWYRQDPGLGLRLIYFSYDVKMKEKGDIPEGYSVSREKKERFSLILESASTNQTSMYLCASQNPRTQRNEQFFGPGTRLTVL.

The CDR3 region is CASSECRGVGETQYF. In DNA, the CDR3 is TGTGCCAGCAGTGAATGCAGGGGGGTTGGGGAGACCCAGTACTTC. The V and J genes are TRBV2 and TRBJ2-5; D possibly corresponds to TRBD1 (7 bases). CDR1 is SNHLY, CDR2 FYNNEI, per germline. The V end was cut by 2 bases, the J end by 5 bases, with 15 bases between. The CDR3 extends over 15 amino acids.

The V gene is TRBV4-3, the J gene TRBJ1-2; TRBD1 aligns across 8 bases. Germline V gene sequence: CDR1 LGHNA, CDR2 YSLEER. V shed 3 bases and J 8 bases; nucleotides not matched to a gene: 14. The CDR3 contains 16 residues. CDR3 nucleotides: TGCGCCAGCAGCCACCTCGACACCGACAGGGGCGGAGGCTACACCTTC. This gives the protein CASSHLDTDRGGGYTF.

The chain couples TRBV5-1 to TRBJ2-3; 9 bases are shared with TRBD1. V gave up 4 bases and J gave up 5 bases; unmatched junction bases: 8. This CDR3 has 15 amino acids. Germline V gives CDR1 SGHRS, CDR2 YFSETQ. In DNA, the CDR3 is TGCGCCAGCAGCCTACGGGACAGGGCTAGAGATACGCAGTATTTT. Its protein product is CASSLRDRARDTQYF.

This chain connects TRBV7-2 to TRBJ1-5; 8 bases agree with TRBD1. The CDR3 extends over 16 amino acids. Germline V gene lookup returns CDR1 SGHTA and CDR2 FQGNSA. Trimming at V came to 1 base and at J to 7 bases, leaving 9 bases not matched to a gene. CDR3 amino acids: CASSLVGQGARQPQHF. In DNA, the CDR3 is TGTGCCAGCAGCTTAGTGGGGCAGGGGGCGCGGCAGCCCCAGCATTTT.

The chain combines TRBV9 with TRBJ1-1, with no clear D. The CDR3 has 15 residues. Between the trimmed V and J ends, which lost 4 bases and 1 base, there was a span of 14 bases. CDR1 is SGDLS, CDR2 YYNGEE, per germline. This CDR3 reads CASSPHDGRNTEAFF. The CDR3 DNA reads TGTGCCAGCAGCCCCCACGACGGACGGAACACTGAAGCTTTCTTT.

The chain has TRBV10-2 and TRBJ1-5, with D possibly being TRBD1 (6 bases). CDR1 and CDR2 from the germline V gene are WSHSY and SAAADI. V was trimmed by 0 bases and J by 6 bases, leaving 15 bases between them. The CDR3 covers 16 residues. The CDR3 region is CASSESVQGYGQPQHF. The DNA of the CDR3 is TGCGCCAGCAGTGAGTCGGTTCAGGGGTACGGTCAGCCCCAGCATTTT.

V and J are TRBV28 and TRBJ1-5, with D possibly being TRBD1 (6 bases). CDR1 is MDHEN and CDR2 is SYDVKM in the germline V gene. V lost 7 bases and J 1 base, leaving 17 bases between the germline ends. CDR3 length: 16 residues. CDR3 nucleotide sequence: TGTGCCAGCAACCGTGGAAAGGGGGGGAGCAATCAGCCCCAGCATTTT. Protein: CASNRGKGGSNQPQHF.

The count of this clone is one. The chain joins TRBV5-5 to TRBJ2-7, with a possible D match to TRBD1 (6 bases). CDR1 is SGHKS, CDR2 YYEKEE, per germline (reference sequence). Trimming removed 0 bases at V and 5 bases at J, with 12 bases between. CDR3 length: 14 amino acids. The CDR3 DNA follows: TGTGCCAGCAGCTTGGGGGGGCGCATCAACGAGCAGTACTTC. It is translated as CASSLGGRINEQYF. The full variable domain, rest sourced from reference TRBV5-5 and TRBJ2-7, is DAGVTQSPTHLIKTRGQQVTLRCSPISGHKSVSWYQQVLGQGPQFIFQYYEKEERGRGNFPDRFSARQFPNYSSELNVNALLLGDSALYLCASSLGGRINEQYFGPGTRLTVT.